These 29 T cell receptor beta chains share one sample of origin, sequenced in a study of regulatory T cells in long-lasting Graves disease. Time point meaning: persistent/refractory GD, antithyroid drugs over 5 years with positive TRAb. PBMC RNA served as the TCR library source. Combining iRepertoire HTBI primers with Arm-PCR of CDR3 regions, the authors built TCR beta libraries. TCRdb re-called the multiplex PCR reads through MiXCR, storing one row per CDR3 protein. The repertoire holds over 350,000 distinct CDR3 sequences, with under 25% as singletons. Sequenced here: peripheral blood mononuclear cells (PBMCs), sampled when the disease was refractory, from a patient treated with antithyroid drugs. These receptors were obtained from a female donor with Graves disease.

V usage is TRBV14 and J usage is TRBJ1-1, with 8 bases that match TRBD1. The CDR3 has 12 residues. Germline CDR1 is SGHDN and CDR2 is FVKESK. V lost 2 bases to trimming and J lost 11 bases; unmatched junction nucleotides: 4. The CDR3 coding sequence is TGTGCCAGCAGCCAATTGACAGGGGTGGCTTTCTTT. Encoded protein: CASSQLTGVAFF.

This clonotype was detected ten times or more. The gene calls are TRBV3-1 and TRBJ2-5, with 10 bases identical to TRBD1. Germline V gene data show CDR1 as LGHDT and CDR2 as YNNKEL (reference sequence). V dropped 2 bases and J dropped 5; count of bases not matched to a gene: 5. This CDR3 comprises 15 residues. The DNA of the CDR3 is TGTGCCAGCAGCCAATCGACAGGGGGCGAGGAGACCCAGTACTTC. Protein sequence: CASSQSTGGEETQYF.

The V and J genes are TRBV18 and TRBJ2-5; 9 nucleotides match TRBD1. In germline, CDR1 is KGHSH, CDR2 LQKENI. The CDR3 contains 15 residues. Unmatched junction bases numbered 9, after V lost 3 bases and J lost 7 bases. CDR3 sequence reads: CASSPPTGGQRTQYF. In DNA form, the CDR3 reads TGTGCCAGCTCACCGCCGACAGGGGGTCAGCGGACCCAGTACTTC.

This clonotype occurred many times. The rearrangement joins TRBV6-1 to TRBJ2-2, with 13 bases identical to TRBD2. The ends lost 3 bases at V and 6 bases at J; junction bases unmatched: 7. Germline CDR1 MNHNS, CDR2 SASEGT. The CDR3 consists of 17 residues. As DNA, the CDR3 is TGTGCCAGCAGTGATCTAACTAGCGGGAGGGCCCCCGGGGAGCTGTTTTTT. Protein product: CASSDLTSGRAPGELFF.

This clonotype has more than one count but fewer than ten. A much larger clone lies a single base off, so this may be a read error. The chain joins TRBV6-1 to TRBJ1-6, with D hard to call. The CDR3 loop spans 15 amino acids. Germline loops: CDR1 MNHNS, CDR2 SASEGT. This CDR3 is CASSDDNRGYSPLYF. In DNA form, the CDR3 reads TGTGCCAGCAGTGACGACAATAGAGGTTATTCACCCCTCTACTTT.

This clonotype was seen only a few times. V gene TRBV20-1 combines with J gene TRBJ1-2; no clear D gene. The germline V and J ends were trimmed by 3 bases and 8 bases, with 10 bases remaining between them. The CDR3 contains 11 residues. Per germline, CDR1 DFQATT and CDR2 SNEGSKA (reference sequence). The CDR3 is CSASTVPGYTF. DNA for the CDR3: TGCAGTGCTAGTACCGTCCCAGGCTACACCTTC.

Ten or more counts support this clonotype. The chain joins TRBV27 to TRBJ1-6; D may be TRBD1 (5 bases). The CDR3 covers 13 residues. Per the germline V gene, CDR1 is MNHEY and CDR2 is SMNVEV (reference sequence). Trimming removed 7 bases from V and 4 bases from J, with 8 bases in between. The CDR3 here is CASTGGYNSPLHF. CDR3 coding DNA: TGTGCCAGCACCGGGGGGTATAATTCACCCCTCCACTTT.

This chain uses TRBV20-1 with TRBJ2-7, with 7 bases fitting TRBD1. The J segment lost 1 base and the V segment lost 0 bases, leaving 9 bases of the junction unmatched. CDR1 and CDR2 from the germline V gene are DFQATT and SNEGSKA (reference sequence). CDR3 size: 16 residues. CDR3 residues: CSARDRRQGTSYEQYF. The CDR3 DNA sequence: TGCAGTGCTAGAGATCGTAGACAGGGTACTTCCTACGAGCAGTACTTC.

V gene TRBV9 combines with J gene TRBJ2-5, with 7 bases matching TRBD2. The CDR3 spans 16 residues. Germline loops: CDR1 SGDLS, CDR2 YYNGEE. The trim removed 0 bases at V and 2 bases at J, leaving 7 bases unmatched. CDR3 sequence (DNA): TGTGCCAGCAGCGTAGCGGCGGGAGTAGGTCAAGAGACCCAGTACTTC. The encoded protein is CASSVAAGVGQETQYF. Complete variable domain (other parts from reference TRBV9 and TRBJ2-5): DSGVTQTPKHLITATGQRVTLRCSPRSGDLSVYWYQQSLDQGLQFLIQYYNGEERAKGNILERFSAQQFPDLHSELNLSSLELGDSALYFCASSVAAGVGQETQYFGPGTRLLVL.

This clonotype has ten or more counts. The V gene is TRBV2, the J gene TRBJ1-1; weak D call: TRBD1 (6 bases). V lost 3 bases and J 1 base, leaving 9 bases between the germline ends. This CDR3 spans 14 amino acids. Germline V gives CDR1 SNHLY, CDR2 FYNNEI. This CDR3 is CASSDWGRNTEAFF. The DNA of the CDR3 is TGTGCCAGCAGTGACTGGGGGCGGAACACTGAAGCTTTCTTT.

This clonotype was detected ten times or more. The V gene is TRBV6-1, the J gene TRBJ1-1; D is perhaps TRBD1 (5 bases). From germline, CDR1 is MNHNS and CDR2 SASEGT. Trimming took off 7 bases at V and 3 bases at J, with 18 bases between the two ends. The CDR3 has 15 residues. CDR3 coding DNA: TGTGCCAGCACCCGGGGAGGGGAGGCGTACACTGAAGCTTTCTTT. Residues: CASTRGGEAYTEAFF.

This clonotype was found a few times. The CDR3 nucleotides read TGTGCCAGCAGATATAGCGGGGTCGATACGCAGTATTTT. This encodes CASRYSGVDTQYF. The rearrangement joins TRBV12-3 or TRBV12-4 to TRBJ2-3, with TRBD2 matching over 8 bases. The CDR3 has 13 amino acids. V was pared by 6 bases and J by 6 bases, with 5 bases of the junction left unmatched.

This clonotype was found many times. This sequence joins TRBV5-1 and TRBJ1-1, with D maybe TRBD1 (6 bases). Trimming removed 0 bases from V and 1 base from J, with 10 bases in between. The CDR3 loop spans 15 amino acids. Germline lookup yields CDR1 SGHRS and CDR2 YFSETQ. The chain's CDR3 is CASSLGDIPNTEAFF. DNA of the CDR3: TGCGCCAGCAGCTTGGGGGACATTCCGAACACTGAAGCTTTCTTT.

The gene calls are TRBV5-1 and TRBJ2-2, with TRBD2 identical over 10 bases. The V segment lost 4 bases and the J segment 7 bases; nucleotides outside the gene matches: 13. CDR3 size: 17 residues. CDR1 SGHRS and CDR2 YFSETQ come from the germline V gene. The CDR3 sequence is CASSPGPSGSRIGELFF. The CDR3 nucleotides are TGCGCCAGCAGCCCAGGTCCTAGCGGGAGTAGGATCGGGGAGCTGTTTTTT.

This clonotype was seen a few times. This sequence joins TRBV10-3 and TRBJ2-7, with D perhaps TRBD1 or TRBD2 (6 bases each). Trimming removed 10 bases from V and 3 bases from J, with 16 bases in between. The CDR3 has 13 residues. Germline values: CDR1 ENHRY, CDR2 SYGVKD. The CDR3 here is CATLGGVFYEQYF. In nucleotides, the CDR3 is TGTGCCACCCTGGGGGGCGTTTTCTACGAGCAGTACTTC.

The chain has TRBV6-2 or TRBV6-3 and TRBJ2-5; the D gene is possibly TRBD2 (6 bases). Germline values: CDR1 MNHEY, CDR2 SVGEGT. The ends were cut back, 0 bases at V and 5 bases at J, with 10 bases in the middle. CDR3 length equals 14 residues. The CDR3, as DNA: TGTGCCAGCAGTTACTCTCGCAGCGGGGAGACCCAGTACTTC. It is translated as CASSYSRSGETQYF.

Note on this clonotype: Given a much more abundant clone one base away, this may be a read error. This chain links TRBV20-1 with TRBJ1-2; a weak D match, TRBD1 (6 bases). This CDR3 region has 14 residues. Germline-derived CDR1 and CDR2 are DFQATT and SNEGSKA (reference sequence). The CDR3 is CGAREGGGDYGYTF. The CDR3 DNA follows: TGCGGTGCTAGAGAAGGGGGGGGCGACTATGGCTACACCTTC.

The rearrangement links TRBV30 to TRBJ1-2; unclear D gene. This CDR3 contains 12 residues. V lost 5 bases to trimming and J lost 2 bases, with 9 bases between them. CDR1 GTSNPN and CDR2 SVGIG come from the germline V gene (reference sequence). CDR3 nucleotide sequence: TGTGCCTGGGACGACGGCAACTATGGCTACACCTTC. Its protein is CAWDDGNYGYTF. Complete variable domain (other parts from reference TRBV30 and TRBJ1-2): SQTIHQWPATLVQPVGSPLSLECTVEGTSNPNLYWYRQAAGRGLQLLFYSVGIGQISSEVPQNLSASRPQDRQFILSSKKLLLSDSGFYLCAWDDGNYGYTFGSGTRLTVV.

This clonotype has ten or more counts. V is TRBV10-3 and J is TRBJ1-1; D might be TRBD1 (6 bases). The CDR3 is 17 residues long. Trimming removed 0 bases from V and 8 bases from J, with 22 bases in between. Germline V CDR1 and CDR2: ENHRY, SYGVKD. The CDR3 spells CAISESLDRPNLGEAFF. Written as DNA, the CDR3 is TGTGCCATCAGTGAGTCTCTGGACAGACCCAATCTAGGGGAAGCTTTCTTT.

The V and J genes are TRBV11-2 and TRBJ2-3, with 10 bases fitting TRBD2. This CDR3 is built from 17 residues. Germline values: CDR1 SGHAT, CDR2 FQNNGV. Losses at the gene ends were 1 base for V and 1 base for J; bases not matched to a gene: 5. CDR3 nucleotide sequence: TGTGCCAGCAGCTTAGCGGGGCTAGCGGGAGGCACAGATACGCAGTATTTT. Amino acid sequence: CASSLAGLAGGTDTQYF. Looking up the rest from reference TRBV11-2 and TRBJ2-3 gives the full variable domain: EAGVAQSPRYKIIEKRQSVAFWCNPISGHATLYWYQQILGQGPKLLIQFQNNGVVDDSQLPKDRFSAERLKGVDSTLKIQPAKLEDSAVYLCASSLAGLAGGTDTQYFGPGTRLTVL.

This clonotype was detected ten times or more. The chain links TRBV20-1 to TRBJ1-2, with TRBD1 as a possible D gene (5 bases). Between the trimmed V and J ends, which lost 2 bases and 4 bases, there was a span of 14 bases. Germline V gives CDR1 DFQATT, CDR2 SNEGSKA (reference sequence). This CDR3 is built from 14 residues. The CDR3 DNA reads as TGCAGTGCTAGAACCCCGGACACGATCTATGGCTACACCTTC. Its protein product is CSARTPDTIYGYTF.

The chain uses TRBV20-1 and TRBJ1-4; 8 positions agree with TRBD1. CDR3 length equals 15 residues. Germline CDR1 reads DFQATT; CDR2 reads SNEGSKA (reference sequence). The junction had 12 bases not matched to a gene; V was cut back by 5 bases and J by 7 bases. CDR3 DNA: TGCAGTGCTCAAAATTGGGCAGGGGGCGGTGAAAAACTGTTTTTT. This sequence encodes CSAQNWAGGGEKLFF.

The genes are TRBV20-1 and TRBJ1-6, with TRBD1 matching 12 bases. The CDR3 contains 15 residues. With V trimmed by 2 bases and J by 10 bases, 6 bases remained unmatched. Per the germline V gene, CDR1 is DFQATT and CDR2 is SNEGSKA (reference sequence). This CDR3 reads CSARTVGTGGSPLHF. As DNA, the CDR3 is TGCAGTGCTAGAACTGTGGGGACAGGGGGCTCACCCCTCCACTTT.

This clonotype showed up many times. The chain couples TRBV12-3 or TRBV12-4 to TRBJ2-7, with a possible D match to TRBD1 (5 bases). Trimming took 6 bases from V and 0 from J, leaving 12 bases between them. This CDR3 comprises 14 residues. The CDR3 here is CASSSTDNSYEQYF. CDR3 coding DNA: TGTGCCAGCAGCTCAACGGACAACTCCTACGAGCAGTACTTC.

This clonotype was detected only a few times. The rearrangement uses TRBV11-2 and TRBJ1-1; no clear D gene. V dropped 0 bases and J dropped 4 bases, with 6 bases sitting between them. The CDR3 loop spans 13 amino acids. Germline V CDR1 and CDR2: SGHAT, FQNNGV. CDR3 sequence: CASSLDPPTEAFF. CDR3 nucleotide sequence: TGTGCCAGCAGCTTAGATCCCCCCACTGAAGCTTTCTTT.

The chain has TRBV24-1 and TRBJ2-7; D call uncertain. CDR3 length: 16 amino acids. The germline V gene has CDR1 KGHDR and CDR2 SFDVKD. Trimming left V 1 base short and J 0 bases short, with 12 bases between. DNA for the CDR3: TGTGCCACCAGTGATTTAGGCGGTTTAAGCTCCTACGAGCAGTACTTC. This translates into CATSDLGGLSSYEQYF.

This clonotype was seen ten or more times. The chain is built from TRBV2 and TRBJ1-4; TRBD1 is a possible D gene (5 bases). Germline V gene sequence: CDR1 SNHLY, CDR2 FYNNEI. Trimming shortened V by 6 bases and J by 6 bases, and 11 bases separated the two germline ends. The CDR3 consists of 13 residues. DNA for the CDR3: TGTGCCAGCAGCGGGGGGTATGATGAAAAACTGTTTTTT. Translated, it gives CASSGGYDEKLFF.

This clonotype was found a few times. V usage is TRBV12-3 or TRBV12-4 and J usage is TRBJ2-7; weak D call: TRBD2 (6 bases). This CDR3 spans 12 amino acids. With 6 bases removed from V and 6 bases from J, the gap between germline ends came to 12 bases. In DNA form, the CDR3 reads TGTGCCAGCAGCAGGAGGGGCGCCGAGCAGTACTTC. The encoded protein is CASSRRGAEQYF.

This chain connects TRBV12-3 or TRBV12-4 to TRBJ2-7, with 10 bases identical to TRBD2. V was clipped by 5 bases and J by 6 bases; unmatched bases: 13. The CDR3 covers 16 residues. CDR3 amino acids: CASSPLVLAGVSEQYF. The CDR3, as DNA: TGTGCCAGCAGTCCCCTTGTTCTAGCGGGAGTATCCGAGCAGTACTTC.